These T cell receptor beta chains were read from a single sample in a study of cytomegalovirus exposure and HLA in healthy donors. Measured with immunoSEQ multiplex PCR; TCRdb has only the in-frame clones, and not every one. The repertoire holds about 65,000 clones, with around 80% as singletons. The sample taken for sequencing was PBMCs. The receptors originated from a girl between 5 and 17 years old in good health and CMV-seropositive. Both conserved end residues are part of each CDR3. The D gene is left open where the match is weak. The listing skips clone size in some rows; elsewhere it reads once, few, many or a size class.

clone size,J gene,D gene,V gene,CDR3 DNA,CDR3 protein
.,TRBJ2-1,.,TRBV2,TGTGCCAGCGAGGGGGAGTTGGAACGGTTCTTC,CASEGELERFF
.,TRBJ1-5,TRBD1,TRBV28,TGTGCCAGCAGTCCCGGACAGGTAGTGCATTTT,CASSPGQVVHF
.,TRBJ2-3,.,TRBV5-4,TGTGCCAGCAGCCCCAAGTCTTGGCCGCTAGATACGCAGTATTTT,CASSPKSWPLDTQYF
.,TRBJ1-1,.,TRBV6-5,TGTGCCAGCAGAAATTCCGGAGGCAATGAAGCTTTCTTT,CASRNSGGNEAFF
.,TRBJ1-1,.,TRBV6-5,TGTGCCAGCAAACTTCAGGGATCTGTGGACACTGAAGCTTTCTTT,CASKLQGSVDTEAFF
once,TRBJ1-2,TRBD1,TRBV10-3,TGTGCCATCAGCCCACCGGGACAGGGAAACTATGGCTACACCTTC,CAISPPGQGNYGYTF
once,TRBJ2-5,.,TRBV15,TGTGCCACCAGTGGGCGAGGGGGGGAAGAGACCCAGTACTTC,CATSGRGGEETQYF
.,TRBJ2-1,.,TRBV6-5,TGTGCCACCCGGGACTACAATGAGCAGTTCTTC,CATRDYNEQFF
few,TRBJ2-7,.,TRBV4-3,TGCGCCAGCAGCCACCTACCAAGTCTTCCAGGGCTTTACGAGCAGTACTTC,CASSHLPSLPGLYEQYF
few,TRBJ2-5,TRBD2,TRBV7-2,TGTGCCAGCAGCTTTAGCGGGGGGGCAGAGACCCAGTACTTC,CASSFSGGAETQYF
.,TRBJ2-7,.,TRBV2,TGTGCCAGCTCCGTGACCGGGACTTCCTACGAGCAGTACTTC,CASSVTGTSYEQYF
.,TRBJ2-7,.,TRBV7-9,TGTGCCAGCAGCTTAACCTCTAGCTCCTACGAGCAGTACTTC,CASSLTSSSYEQYF
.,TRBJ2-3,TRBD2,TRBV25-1,TGTGCCAGCAGAGGGACTAGCGTGGCAGATACGCAGTATTTT,CASRGTSVADTQYF